The entry that follows covers one T cell receptor beta chain sequence. This sample was included in a study of blood T cell repertoires in COVID-19. Study summary: Whether acute or convalescent, the COVID-19 samples came from the United States, Italy and Spain. The cDNA or gDNA used as material had been derived from T cells, B-cell-depleted T cells, or PBMCs.

The CDR3 has 16 residues. CDR1 and CDR2 from the germline V gene are MNHNY and SVGAGI (reference sequence). The V end lost 8 bases, the J end lost 3 bases, and 20 bases lay between the germline ends. As processed by the authors: Estimation of nucleated cell counts was performed using reference gene primer amplification. Produced via immunoSEQ multiplex PCR; TCRdb's table is partial and in-frame only. The DNA gave D and trimming, while V, J and clone size come from that table. The sample includes approximately 210,000 clones, roughly 90% of them seen just once. What was sequenced was peripheral blood. The source of this sequence is a man in his thirties or forties who had recovered from COVID-19. V and J are TRBV6-6 and TRBJ1-5, with unresolved D. CDR3: CASALTGPDFNQPQHF. CDR3 coding DNA: TGTGCCAGCGCCTTAACGGGTCCAGATTTCAATCAGCCCCAGCATTTT.